The 30 T cell receptor beta chains below all came from one sample that was sequenced in a study of spatial heterogeneity in lung cancer. Study conclusions and caveats: Counts of expanded intratumoral alpha and beta TCRs tracked tumor mutation counts.

The time point denotes: sample taken at primary tumor resection. TCRdb re-derived calls from the 5' RACE reads in MiXCR, one entry per CDR3 protein. This repertoire shows around 95,000 distinct CDR3 sequences, about 4.6% found once; its top ten account for roughly 20%. Their cognate antigens are unknown. The specimen was lung tumor tissue, collected at surgery. The receptors were sampled from a male donor with early-stage non-small cell lung cancer.

In its sample, this clonotype was seen many times. The chain joins TRBV13 to TRBJ2-2, with D possibly TRBD1 on 5 matching bases. The length of the CDR3 is 16 residues. Germline lookup yields CDR1 PRHDT and CDR2 FYEKMQ (reference sequence). Trimming stripped 0 bases from V and 3 bases from J, with 11 bases between. CDR3 in amino acids: CASSLGGTGHTGELFF. The CDR3 region has the DNA TGTGCCAGCAGCTTAGGCGGTACAGGCCACACCGGGGAGCTGTTTTTT. Using reference TRBV13 and TRBJ2-2 for the parts outside the CDR3, the full variable domain is AAGVIQSPRHLIKEKRETATLKCYPIPRHDTVYWYQQGPGQDPQFLISFYEKMQSDKGSIPDRFSAQQFSDYHSELNMSSLELGDSALYFCASSLGGTGHTGELFFGEGSRLTVL.

Ten or more counts support this clonotype. The chain uses TRBV28 and TRBJ1-1; D is unclear. CDR3 length: 13 amino acids. Trimming cost V 4 bases and J 2 bases, with 8 bases left between them. Per germline, CDR1 MDHEN and CDR2 SYDVKM. Here the CDR3 DNA reads TGTGCCAGCAGTTACAGAAGAAACACTGAAGCTTTCTTT. It yields the protein CASSYRRNTEAFF.

This clonotype was detected many times. This chain connects TRBV5-6 to TRBJ1-5; D gene ambiguous. Germline CDR1 and CDR2: SGHDT and YYEEEE. There are 13 residues in the CDR3. The V gene lost 4 bases and the J gene lost 0 bases, with 5 bases spanning the gap. The CDR3 bases are TGTGCCAGCAGCAAAGATAGCAATCAGCCCCAGCATTTT. It specifies CASSKDSNQPQHF.

This clonotype was counted at least ten times. The chain employs TRBV4-1 and TRBJ2-5; 9 positions agree with TRBD2. V shed 3 bases and J 1 base; nucleotides not matched to a gene: 3. This CDR3 is built from 15 residues. Germline lookup yields CDR1 MGHRA and CDR2 YSYEKL. In DNA form, the CDR3 reads TGCGCCAGCAGCCAGCAGACTAGCGGCCAAGAGACCCAGTACTTC. Translating it yields CASSQQTSGQETQYF.

This clonotype has at least ten counts. J is TRBJ2-5 and V is TRBV25-1; 8 nucleotides agree with TRBD1. The V gene end was trimmed by 3 bases and the J gene end by 4 bases; junction bases not matched to a gene: 4. CDR1 and CDR2 (germline): MGHDK, SYGVNS. CDR3 length equals 14 residues. CDR3 in amino acids: CASSDSTGVETQYF. In nucleotides, the CDR3 is TGTGCCAGCAGTGACTCGACAGGGGTAGAGACCCAGTACTTC.

This clonotype appeared many times. The chain couples TRBV12-3 or TRBV12-4 to TRBJ2-1, with TRBD2 matching 8 bases. V trimming: 4 bases; J trimming: 6 bases; junction bases outside the gene matches: 5. The CDR3 runs to 14 residues. The CDR3: CASSSSGSSNEQFF. CDR3 DNA: TGTGCCAGCAGTTCCAGCGGGAGTTCCAATGAGCAGTTCTTC.

This clonotype showed up many times. This sequence joins TRBV20-1 and TRBJ1-1, with D uncertain. The CDR3 runs 14 residues. CDR1 and CDR2 from the germline V gene are DFQATT and SNEGSKA (reference sequence). Trimming shortened V by 4 bases and J by 0 bases, and 12 bases separated the two germline ends. For the CDR3, the DNA is TGCAGTGCTACACGGGCAGCAATGAACACTGAAGCTTTCTTT. Translated: CSATRAAMNTEAFF.

The count of this clonotype is one. A much larger clone differs from this one at a single base, so this may be a read error. The gene calls are TRBV28 and TRBJ2-7; D might be TRBD1 (6 bases). Germline values: CDR1 MDHEN, CDR2 SYDVKM. The CDR3 length is 15 residues. CDR3 in DNA: TGTGCCAGCAGCTTCCAGGGGCATGTATCCTACGAGCAGTGCTTC. Translating it yields CASSFQGHVSYEQCF.

This clonotype was detected ten times or more. V and J are TRBV11-2 and TRBJ2-5, with D tentatively TRBD1 or TRBD2 (5 bases each). Germline V gene data show CDR1 as SGHAT and CDR2 as FQNNGV. CDR3 size: 13 residues. Trimming cost V 1 base and J 3 bases, with 6 bases left between them. This CDR3 reads CASSLGGEETQYF. CDR3 DNA sequence: TGTGCCAGCAGCTTAGGAGGGGAAGAGACCCAGTACTTC.

This clonotype was observed at least ten times. The rearrangement uses TRBV5-6 and TRBJ2-5; no reliable D call. Germline loops: CDR1 SGHDT, CDR2 YYEEEE. This CDR3 spans 14 amino acids. V lost 4 bases and J 10 bases, leaving 20 bases between the germline ends. In nucleotides, the CDR3 is TGTGCCAGCAGCCGCTACGATGCGCCCGGAAGCCAGTACTTC. This encodes CASSRYDAPGSQYF.

The chain uses TRBV12-3 or TRBV12-4 and TRBJ2-1, with TRBD1 as a possible D gene (5 bases). The CDR3 loop spans 17 amino acids. The V end lost 1 base, the J end lost 2 bases, and 15 bases lay between the germline ends. The CDR3 coding sequence is TGTGCCAGCAGTTTAGTCTCCCGGACACGAGCCTACAATGAGCAGTTCTTC. This encodes CASSLVSRTRAYNEQFF.

The chain joins TRBV7-2 to TRBJ2-7, with 7 positions matching TRBD1. The CDR3 spans 13 residues. The V gene's germline CDR1 is SGHTA and CDR2 FQGNSA. The junction had 3 bases not matched to a gene; V was cut back by 5 bases and J by 2 bases. The CDR3 region has the DNA TGTGCCAGCAGCAGGGACAGCCCCTACGAGCAGTACTTC. Its translation is CASSRDSPYEQYF.

This clonotype appeared many times. This chain uses TRBV3-1 with TRBJ2-1, with 12 positions matching TRBD2. CDR1 and CDR2 (germline): LGHDT, YNNKEL (reference sequence). This CDR3 is 15 amino acids long. The V and J ends lost 6 bases and 7 bases, in that order; junction bases with no gene match: 7. CDR3 bases: TGTGCCAGCAGGCTCGGGACTAGCGGGTGGAATGAGCAGTTCTTC. This encodes CASRLGTSGWNEQFF.

This clonotype was detected ten times or more. The J gene is TRBJ2-5, the V gene TRBV5-1; possible D gene TRBD1, 7 bases. The CDR3 covers 13 residues. Trimming removed 4 bases at V and 3 bases at J, with 10 bases between. CDR1 SGHRS and CDR2 YFSETQ come from the germline V gene. CDR3 in DNA: TGCGCCAGCAGCACCAGGGGGGAAGAGACCCAGTACTTC. Its translation is CASSTRGEETQYF.

This clonotype showed up just a few times. The chain carries TRBV20-1 and TRBJ1-1; D might be TRBD1 (6 bases). CDR1 DFQATT and CDR2 SNEGSKA come from the germline V gene (reference sequence). The CDR3 sequence is 14 residues long. Trimming removed 6 bases at V and 0 bases at J, with 14 bases between. The CDR3 sequence is CSAKTGPLNTEAFF. The CDR3 DNA reads TGCAGTGCGAAGACAGGTCCCTTGAACACTGAAGCTTTCTTT.

There are many counts of this clonotype. The V gene is TRBV11-2, the J gene TRBJ2-7, with TRBD2 matching 11 bases. Germline CDR1 and CDR2: SGHAT and FQNNGV. This CDR3 contains 14 residues. With 7 bases clipped from V and 0 bases from J, the junction kept 2 bases outside the gene matches. The CDR3 sequence: CASTGTSGSYEQYF. For the CDR3, the DNA is TGTGCCAGCACCGGGACTAGCGGCTCCTACGAGCAGTACTTC.

This clonotype was counted many times. This chain joins TRBV28 and TRBJ2-2; the D is unclear. V was shortened by 6 bases and J by 2 bases, with 7 bases between the two germline ends. The CDR3 loop spans 13 amino acids. The germline CDR1 and CDR2 sequences are MDHEN and SYDVKM. CDR3 loop: CASRVVNTGELFF. The CDR3 DNA sequence: TGTGCCAGCAGGGTAGTCAACACCGGGGAGCTGTTTTTT.

This clonotype came up many times. V gene TRBV2 combines with J gene TRBJ1-1; D uncertain. The ends were cut back, 4 bases at V and 1 base at J, with 7 bases in the middle. This CDR3 is 13 amino acids long. CDR1 is SNHLY and CDR2 is FYNNEI in the germline V gene. The CDR3 loop is CASSGDQNTEAFF. In DNA form, the CDR3 reads TGTGCCAGCAGTGGAGACCAGAACACTGAAGCTTTCTTT.

This clonotype was counted many times. The V call is TRBV6-5, the J call TRBJ1-2, with a possible D match to TRBD1 (5 bases). The CDR3 has 15 amino acids. V lost 10 bases to trimming and J lost 8 bases, with 26 bases between them. Germline V CDR1 and CDR2: MNHEY, SVGAGI. Here the CDR3 DNA reads TGTGCCACAAGAGACAGACTAACCCAAGGGACGGGCTACACCTTC. It is translated as CATRDRLTQGTGYTF.

Written as DNA, the CDR3 is TGCAGTGTTAATATATATGGGGAGCTGTTTTTT. Residues: CSVNIYGELFF. J is TRBJ2-2 and V is TRBV20-1; D unclear. Trimming took 7 bases from V and 8 from J, leaving 11 bases between them. Germline V lookup: CDR1 DFQATT, CDR2 SNEGSKA (reference sequence). This CDR3 region has 11 residues.

In its sample, this clonotype was seen a few times. The chain recombines TRBV27 with TRBJ2-5, with 10 bases that match TRBD2. Germline-derived CDR1 and CDR2 are MNHEY and SMNVEV (reference sequence). V was clipped by 3 bases and J by 5 bases; unmatched bases: 9. The CDR3 has 16 amino acids. The CDR3 sequence: CASSFSGLAVGETQYF. The CDR3 DNA follows: TGTGCCAGCAGTTTCTCAGGACTAGCGGTTGGTGAGACCCAGTACTTC.

This clonotype was counted at least ten times. The chain uses TRBV18 and TRBJ2-3, with 7 bases aligning to TRBD1. The V segment lost 4 bases and the J segment 0 bases; nucleotides outside the gene matches: 4. The CDR3 totals 15 residues. Germline CDR1 is KGHSH and CDR2 is LQKENI. This chain's CDR3 is CASSRTTGSTDTQYF. In DNA form, the CDR3 reads TGTGCCAGCTCACGAACGACAGGGAGCACAGATACGCAGTATTTT.

This clonotype was observed at least ten times. The gene calls are TRBV20-1 and TRBJ2-5; D perhaps matches TRBD2 (5 bases). The CDR3 has 17 amino acids. The V end lost 4 bases, the J end lost 4 bases, and 25 bases lay between the germline ends. The germline gives CDR1 DFQATT, CDR2 SNEGSKA (reference sequence). The CDR3 DNA is TGCAGTGCTACCTCGCAGTTTAATCCCCGGGAACGAGAGACCCAGTACTTC. This gives the protein CSATSQFNPRERETQYF.

This clonotype was observed at least ten times. The chain is built from TRBV27 and TRBJ1-1; D might be TRBD1 (5 bases). From germline, CDR1 is MNHEY and CDR2 SMNVEV (reference sequence). The CDR3 contains 15 residues. The V gene lost 1 base and the J gene lost 0 bases, with 9 bases spanning the gap. The CDR3 here is CASSLYEGLNTEAFF. The CDR3 bases are TGTGCCAGCAGTTTATATGAGGGGTTGAACACTGAAGCTTTCTTT.

This clonotype was seen ten or more times. The V and J genes are TRBV3-1 and TRBJ1-6, with 8 bases matching TRBD1. The CDR3 has 15 amino acids. In germline, CDR1 is LGHDT, CDR2 YNNKEL (reference sequence). V trimming: 4 bases; J trimming: 7 bases; junction bases outside the gene matches: 6. DNA for the CDR3: TGTGCCAGCAGCCCGTCGGACAGGGAGAATTCACCCCTCCACTTT. This encodes CASSPSDRENSPLHF.

This clonotype was counted at least ten times. This chain links TRBV6-5 with TRBJ2-1, with 9 bases aligning to TRBD2. The length of the CDR3 is 15 residues. Per the germline V gene, CDR1 is MNHEY and CDR2 is SVGAGI. V shed 2 bases and J 8 bases; nucleotides not matched to a gene: 7. DNA of the CDR3: TGTGCCAGCAGTTACGGCGGGAGGGCCATGGATGAGCAGTTCTTC. Its protein product is CASSYGGRAMDEQFF.

This clonotype was counted ten times or more. J is TRBJ2-2 and V is TRBV4-1, with 8 bases matching TRBD2. V shed 0 bases and J 0 bases; nucleotides not matched to a gene: 9. CDR3 length equals 19 residues. CDR1 is MGHRA, CDR2 YSYEKL, per germline. The CDR3 coding sequence is TGCGCCAGCAGCCAAGAATCCCTAGCGGGCGCCGCGAACACCGGGGAGCTGTTTTTT. Translated: CASSQESLAGAANTGELFF.

This clonotype was seen repeatedly, ten times or more. This chain links TRBV6-6 with TRBJ2-1; D is tentatively TRBD1 or TRBD2 (5 bases each). Germline assignment: CDR1 MNHNY and CDR2 SVGAGI (reference sequence). The CDR3 runs to 13 residues. Between the trimmed V and J ends, which lost 6 bases and 5 bases, there was a span of 11 bases. CDR3: CASSYGDHNEQFF. The CDR3 DNA reads as TGTGCCAGCAGCTACGGGGACCACAATGAGCAGTTCTTC.

This clonotype showed up many times. This rearrangement joins TRBV10-3 to TRBJ1-3, with D tentatively TRBD1 (6 bases). This CDR3 has 15 residues. V was trimmed by 6 bases and J by 0 bases, leaving 12 bases between them. Germline values: CDR1 ENHRY, CDR2 SYGVKD. The CDR3 loop is CAIRGDTSSGNTIYF. CDR3 in DNA: TGTGCCATCAGGGGGGACACGAGCTCTGGAAACACCATATATTTT.

This clonotype was counted between two and nine times. The chain links TRBV6-5 to TRBJ2-3, with D maybe TRBD2 (5 bases). V dropped 6 bases and J dropped 2 bases, with 18 bases sitting between them. The germline V gene has CDR1 MNHEY and CDR2 SVGAGI. This CDR3 region has 16 residues. CDR3 region: CASSSTLADNTDTQYF. CDR3 coding DNA: TGTGCCAGCAGCTCCACCCTAGCAGATAACACAGATACGCAGTATTTT.